What follows describes a single T cell receptor (beta chain). TCRdb used MiXCR to reprocess the 5' RACE reads, holding one entry per CDR3 protein. The sample consists of hundreds of thousands of distinct CDR3 sequences, about 20% of them appearing once. This specimen belongs to a study of T-cell memory formation after mild COVID-19. The germline gives CDR1 KGHSH, CDR2 LQKENI. With V trimmed by 3 bases and J by 3 bases, 3 bases remained unmatched. This CDR3 region has 16 residues. The receptor's source is an adult woman who had mild COVID-19 (a few samples of this study predate the infection). Cell type and time point are not known. V and J are TRBV18 and TRBJ2-1; 12 nucleotides match TRBD2. Sample: PBMCs or a T cell subset sorted from them (not recorded which). The DNA of the CDR3 is TGTGCCAGCTCACCGCAGGGACTAGCGGGCTACAATGAGCAGTTCTTC. This gives the protein CASSPQGLAGYNEQFF.